This section outlines one T cell receptor (beta chain) sequence together with its context. The assay was immunoSEQ multiplex PCR, and TCRdb's table has in-frame clones only and misses some. This table has 18,000 or so clones, 80% to 90% appearing once. Germline V gives CDR1 LNHNV, CDR2 YYDKDF (reference sequence). The CDR3 contains 13 residues. V gave up 6 bases and J gave up 3 bases; unmatched junction bases: 4. The data derive from a study of T cell clones after liver transplantation. Background on the study: Immunosuppression withdrawal was tried within 2 years after liver transplantation in this trial.

This sequence originates from a human patient who received a liver transplant. Some T cells may originate from the graft donor. The chain links TRBV15 to TRBJ2-5; TRBD2 agrees at 7 bases. The sample consisted of CD8+ T cells from blood, taken approximately 3.5 years after liver transplant. CDR3 residues: CATRAGREETQYF. CDR3 nucleotides: TGTGCCACCAGGGCAGGGAGGGAAGAGACCCAGTACTTC.